Presented here are 28 T cell receptor beta chains from one specimen sequenced in a study of blood T cell repertoires in COVID-19. Repertoires were generated with immunoSEQ multiplex PCR, while TCRdb's copy carries only in-frame clones and drops some. The sample has approximately 72,000 clones, almost 85% seen once; the top ten hold approximately 8.8%. The sequenced sample was peripheral blood. These receptors all stem from a man aged 50 to 60 with active COVID-19.

The gene calls are TRBV4-1 and TRBJ1-4, with D possibly TRBD1 on 5 matching bases. Per the germline V gene, CDR1 is MGHRA and CDR2 is YSYEKL. The CDR3 is 15 amino acids. V was cut by 8 bases and J by 0 bases, with 13 bases left in between. For the CDR3, the DNA is TGCGCCAGCTCCCGGGGGGGAGCAACTAATGAAAAACTGTTTTTT. As protein: CASSRGGATNEKLFF.

This chain uses TRBV6-1 with TRBJ2-2, with D tentatively TRBD2 (6 bases). V dropped 2 bases and J dropped 3 bases, with 10 bases sitting between them. The CDR3 is made up of 15 amino acids. CDR1 MNHNS and CDR2 SASEGT come from the germline V gene. The CDR3 here is CASSELVADTGELFF. The CDR3 DNA sequence: TGTGCCAGCAGTGAATTAGTAGCGGACACCGGGGAGCTGTTTTTT.

This clone is a singleton in its sample. The chain is built from TRBV4-3 and TRBJ1-6, with unresolved D. V lost 4 bases and J lost 0, with 7 bases in between. The CDR3 totals 15 residues. The germline V gene has CDR1 LGHNA and CDR2 YSLEER. In DNA, the CDR3 is TGCGCCAGCAGCCTGACATTCTCCTATAATTCACCCCTCCACTTT. It yields the protein CASSLTFSYNSPLHF.

J is TRBJ1-1 and V is TRBV6-5, with D uncertain. The CDR3 loop spans 15 amino acids. CDR1 is MNHEY and CDR2 is SVGAGI in the germline V gene. The V end lost 4 bases, the J end lost 10 bases, and 22 bases lay between the germline ends. The CDR3 spells CASSSGVTGSLGAFF. CDR3 in DNA: TGTGCCAGCAGTTCGGGCGTCACGGGGTCCCTGGGAGCTTTCTTT.

This clone has just one count. This chain uses TRBV3-1 (or the pseudogene TRBV3-2) with TRBJ2-7; tentative D call: TRBD1 (6 bases). V was cut by 5 bases and J by 2 bases, with 13 bases left in between. Per germline, CDR1 LGHDT and CDR2 YNNKEL (reference sequence). This CDR3 is 14 amino acids long. The CDR3 spells CASSERDTAYEQYF. The DNA for the CDR3 is TGTGCCAGCAGCGAGAGGGACACCGCCTACGAGCAGTACTTC.

The V gene is TRBV2, the J gene TRBJ2-5; 7 nucleotides agree with TRBD2. The CDR3 sequence is 16 residues long. After removal of 7 bases from V and 1 base from J, the junction contained 12 bases not matched to a gene. Germline lookup yields CDR1 SNHLY and CDR2 FYNNEI. The CDR3 DNA reads TGTGCCAGCACCGGAGGGAGGGCTCGGGGCCAAGAGACCCAGTACTTC. Translation gives CASTGGRARGQETQYF.

CDR3 sequence (DNA): TGTGCCAGTAGTCCCCAGGCAGGTTTTCCTTATGGCTACACCTTC. Protein product: CASSPQAGFPYGYTF. The chain links TRBV19 to TRBJ1-2; unclear D gene. The CDR3 sequence is 15 residues long. Looked up from germline, CDR1 is LNHDA and CDR2 is SQIVND (reference sequence). V shed 5 bases and J shed 5 bases, with 18 bases lying between them.

V usage is TRBV5-4 and J usage is TRBJ1-4; 9 bases match TRBD1. This CDR3 spans 16 amino acids. V shed 7 bases and J 7 bases; nucleotides not matched to a gene: 14. In germline, CDR1 is SGHNT, CDR2 YYREEE (reference sequence). CDR3 sequence: CASGTHAGTGSEKLFF. Here the CDR3 DNA reads TGTGCCAGCGGGACCCACGCCGGGACAGGGTCTGAAAAACTGTTTTTT.

The V and J genes are TRBV7-2 and TRBJ1-1; D is uncertain. CDR1 and CDR2 from the germline V gene are SGHTA and FQGNSA. The V gene lost 2 bases and the J gene lost 7 bases, with 14 bases spanning the gap. The CDR3 length is 14 residues. The CDR3 DNA is TGTGCCAGCAGCTTATCACGGGGAACCAGTGAAGCTTTCTTT. It encodes CASSLSRGTSEAFF.

V and J are TRBV5-1 and TRBJ1-5; TRBD1 agrees at 12 bases. V lost 4 bases, J lost 7 bases, and 6 bases stayed unmatched. From germline, CDR1 is SGHRS and CDR2 YFSETQ. The CDR3 runs to 15 residues. DNA of the CDR3: TGCGCCAGCAGCACGGGACAGGGGGCGGGACAGCCCCAGCATTTT. Protein product: CASSTGQGAGQPQHF.

The J gene is TRBJ2-3, the V gene TRBV2; 7 bases match TRBD1. The CDR3 is 14 amino acids. The V and J ends lost 8 bases and 4 bases, in that order; junction bases with no gene match: 9. Looked up from germline, CDR1 is SNHLY and CDR2 is FYNNEI. The CDR3 spells CASSYRGEADTQYF. In DNA form, the CDR3 reads TGTGCCAGCTCCTACAGGGGCGAGGCAGATACGCAGTATTTT.

V is TRBV6-5 and J is TRBJ1-2, with D tentatively TRBD1 (6 bases). The CDR3 covers 14 residues. Trimming removed 4 bases from V and 4 bases from J, with 13 bases in between. CDR1 and CDR2 from the germline V gene are MNHEY and SVGAGI. Here the CDR3 reads CASSLQGGPYGYTF. The CDR3 coding sequence is TGTGCCAGCAGTTTACAGGGTGGGCCCTATGGCTACACCTTC.

This chain uses TRBV2 with TRBJ1-1, with 7 bases aligning to TRBD1. The ends lost 0 bases at V and 4 bases at J; junction bases unmatched: 2. Germline CDR1 SNHLY, CDR2 FYNNEI. CDR3 length: 14 residues. The CDR3, as DNA: TGTGCCAGCAGTGAAGCGAACAGGGGCACTGAAGCTTTCTTT. Its protein product is CASSEANRGTEAFF.

The chain joins TRBV5-1 to TRBJ1-1; TRBD1 is a possible D gene (5 bases). CDR1 and CDR2 (germline): SGHRS, YFSETQ. The CDR3 consists of 11 residues. Trimming stripped 6 bases from V and 6 bases from J, with 9 bases between. CDR3 sequence (DNA): TGCGCCAGCAACTGGGGCTCTGAAGCTTTCTTT. The encoded protein is CASNWGSEAFF. The entire variable domain, with the rest obtained from reference TRBV5-1 and TRBJ1-1, is as follows: KAGVTQTPRYLIKTRGQQVTLSCSPISGHRSVSWYQQTPGQGLQFLFEYFSETQRNKGNFPGRFSGRQFSNSRSEMNVSTLELGDSALYLCASNWGSEAFFGQGTRLTVV.

The chain carries TRBV5-1 and TRBJ2-3; D might be TRBD2 (6 bases). The germline V and J ends were trimmed by 4 bases and 0 bases, with 9 bases remaining between them. The CDR3 sequence is 14 residues long. The germline V gene has CDR1 SGHRS and CDR2 YFSETQ. CDR3: CASSETSSTDTQYF. CDR3 sequence (DNA): TGCGCCAGCAGCGAGACTAGTAGCACAGATACGCAGTATTTT.

V is TRBV30 and J is TRBJ2-7; 8 nucleotides align to TRBD1. This CDR3 comprises 14 residues. The J segment lost 0 bases and the V segment lost 4 bases, leaving 5 bases of the junction unmatched. Germline V gives CDR1 GTSNPN, CDR2 SVGIG (reference sequence). The CDR3 nucleotides read TGTGCCTGGACACCCGGGACAGGCTCCTACGAGCAGTACTTC. It is translated as CAWTPGTGSYEQYF.

Written as DNA, the CDR3 is TGTGCCAGCTCACCAAGGACTAGCGGGAGTTCGGGGGAGCTGTTTTTT. Its translation is CASSPRTSGSSGELFF. This sequence joins TRBV18 and TRBJ2-2; 13 bases line up with TRBD2. V shed 2 bases and J 8 bases; nucleotides not matched to a gene: 5. CDR1 is KGHSH and CDR2 is LQKENI in the germline V gene. This CDR3 has 16 residues. Full variable domain (remainder filled in from reference TRBV18 and TRBJ2-2): NAGVMQNPRHLVRRRGQEARLRCSPMKGHSHVYWYRQLPEEGLKFMVYLQKENIIDESGMPKERFSAEFPKEGPSILRIQQVVRGDSAAYFCASSPRTSGSSGELFFGEGSRLTVL.

This clone appeared a single time. This rearrangement joins TRBV5-5 to TRBJ2-3; 8 bases are shared with TRBD2. Germline-derived CDR1 and CDR2 are SGHKS and YYEKEE (reference sequence). V trimming: 3 bases; J trimming: 0 bases; junction bases outside the gene matches: 6. There are 16 residues in the CDR3. CDR3 amino acids: CASSSAGGASTDTQYF. The CDR3 DNA reads TGTGCCAGCAGCTCGGCGGGGGGCGCTAGCACAGATACGCAGTATTTT.

This sequence joins TRBV27 and TRBJ1-2; D is unresolved. The germline gives CDR1 MNHEY, CDR2 SMNVEV (reference sequence). This CDR3 spans 12 amino acids. Trimming removed 7 bases at V and 8 bases at J, with 14 bases between. CDR3 nucleotides: TGTGCCAGCAATTCCCGGGGTGGCGGCTACACCTTC. It is translated as CASNSRGGGYTF.

The chain is built from TRBV20-1 and TRBJ1-2; TRBD1 might be the D (5 bases). Germline V gene lookup returns CDR1 DFQATT and CDR2 SNEGSKA (reference sequence). The ends were cut back, 6 bases at V and 8 bases at J, with 13 bases in the middle. The CDR3 length is 11 residues. The CDR3 loop is CSAPVRGGYTF. The CDR3 region has the DNA TGCAGTGCCCCGGTGCGGGGCGGCTACACCTTC.

The sample holds a few counts of this clone. This chain connects TRBV27 to TRBJ2-7; 9 bases align to TRBD1. This CDR3 has 15 residues. The J segment lost 3 bases and the V segment lost 3 bases, leaving 6 bases of the junction unmatched. The germline gives CDR1 MNHEY, CDR2 SMNVEV (reference sequence). This chain's CDR3 is CASSFRQGGFYEQYF. CDR3 nucleotide sequence: TGTGCCAGCAGTTTTCGACAGGGGGGTTTCTACGAGCAGTACTTC.

The chain links TRBV4-1 to TRBJ2-2; the match to TRBD2 covers 8 bases. Germline CDR1 is MGHRA and CDR2 is YSYEKL. With V trimmed by 0 bases and J by 1 base, 4 bases remained unmatched. The CDR3 consists of 17 residues. In DNA, the CDR3 is TGCGCCAGCAGCCAAGAACGGGCGGGGGGGAACACCGGGGAGCTGTTTTTT. This gives the protein CASSQERAGGNTGELFF.

This clone was found a few times. V gene TRBV7-2 combines with J gene TRBJ1-4; 9 bases map to TRBD1. In germline, CDR1 is SGHTA, CDR2 FQGNSA. This CDR3 comprises 15 residues. V trimming: 5 bases; J trimming: 5 bases; junction bases outside the gene matches: 6. This CDR3 reads CASSTGTGRNEKLFF. CDR3 DNA sequence: TGTGCCAGCAGCACCGGGACAGGGAGGAATGAAAAACTGTTTTTT.

The CDR3 loop is CASSLSGGLYEQYF. The CDR3 nucleotides read TGTGCCAGCAGCTTAAGCGGAGGCCTCTACGAGCAGTACTTC. The chain combines TRBV7-6 with TRBJ2-7; possible D gene TRBD2, 5 bases. The V end was cut by 2 bases, the J end by 3 bases, with 11 bases between. The CDR3 totals 14 residues. CDR1 SGHVS and CDR2 FNYEAQ come from the germline V gene.

This sequence joins TRBV27 and TRBJ1-1, with D perhaps matching TRBD1 (6 bases). The CDR3 spans 14 residues. Germline V gene sequence: CDR1 MNHEY, CDR2 SMNVEV (reference sequence). V lost 3 bases and J lost 1, with 9 bases in between. CDR3 region: CASSFGGGNTEAFF. Written as DNA, the CDR3 is TGTGCCAGCAGTTTTGGGGGCGGGAACACTGAAGCTTTCTTT.

The rearrangement links TRBV11-2 to TRBJ1-2; a weak D match, TRBD1 (6 bases). Germline CDR1 is SGHAT and CDR2 is FQNNGV. The CDR3 loop spans 15 amino acids. V lost 0 bases and J 7 bases, leaving 15 bases between the germline ends. The CDR3 DNA reads as TGTGCCAGCAGCTTAGAAGCGAGGGGAGGGGGTGGCTACACCTTC. Translating it yields CASSLEARGGGGYTF.

This sequence joins TRBV5-1 and TRBJ1-1; D call uncertain. The V end lost 1 base, the J end lost 6 bases, and 13 bases lay between the germline ends. This CDR3 has 14 residues. Germline V gene sequence: CDR1 SGHRS, CDR2 YFSETQ. The CDR3 sequence is CASSLITNEAEAFF. The CDR3 DNA reads as TGCGCCAGCAGCTTGATCACCAACGAGGCTGAAGCTTTCTTT.

V and J are TRBV7-9 and TRBJ2-7; 7 positions match TRBD2. Trimming removed 3 bases from V and 2 bases from J; junction bases left unmatched: 1. Looked up from germline, CDR1 is SEHNR and CDR2 is FQNEAQ (reference sequence). This CDR3 comprises 13 residues. CDR3 in DNA: TGTGCCAGCAGCTTGGCGGGGGCCTACGAGCAGTACTTC. It specifies CASSLAGAYEQYF.